These 3 T cell receptor beta chains originate from one sample sequenced in a study of regulatory T cells in long-lasting Graves disease. Indicated time point: newly diagnosed GD, antithyroid drugs for less than 3 months. After RNA was extracted from PBMCs, the TCR library was made from it. Both iRepertoire HTBI primers and Arm-PCR of CDR3 regions were used to build the TCR beta libraries. One entry per CDR3 protein results from TCRdb running MiXCR on the multiplex PCR reads. Of 550,000 to 650,000 distinct CDR3 sequences listed, 16% are singletons. The same data also contributed to another study, on T cells in Graves' hyperthyroidism and ophthalmopathy.

The starting material was peripheral blood mononuclear cells (PBMCs), obtained at new diagnosis, from a patient treated with antithyroid drugs. These receptors came from a man between 18 and 35 years old with Graves disease.

This clonotype has ten or more counts. This chain connects TRBV2 to TRBJ1-5; D is unresolved. The CDR3 is 15 amino acids. V was shortened by 4 bases and J by 0 bases, with 10 bases between the two germline ends. Germline V CDR1 and CDR2: SNHLY, FYNNEI. The DNA of the CDR3 is TGTGCCAGCAGTGGGTCCGCCCGTAGCAATCAGCCCCAGCATTTT. Translated: CASSGSARSNQPQHF.

This clonotype has a handful of counts. The rearrangement links TRBV6-1 to TRBJ2-1; 8 bases are a match to TRBD2. Germline V gene lookup returns CDR1 MNHNS and CDR2 SASEGT. This CDR3 comprises 16 residues. Unmatched junction bases numbered 9, after V lost 6 bases and J lost 2 bases. The CDR3 region has the DNA TGTGCCAGCAGAGCAATGTTAGCGGGACCCTACAATGAGCAGTTCTTC. Protein sequence: CASRAMLAGPYNEQFF.

At least ten counts were recorded for this clonotype. The rearrangement joins TRBV12-3 or TRBV12-4 to TRBJ2-7; D call uncertain. This CDR3 comprises 13 residues. V lost 3 bases, J lost 0 bases, and 6 bases lay in between. This CDR3 is CASSFQSSYEQYF. The CDR3 DNA is TGTGCCAGCAGTTTTCAGAGCTCCTACGAGCAGTACTTC.